Detailed here is one T cell receptor (beta chain). These data are taken from a study of blood T cell repertoires in COVID-19. Sequencing used immunoSEQ multiplex PCR; TCRdb keeps in-frame clones, though not all of them. The sample records 150,000 to 200,000 clones, around 87% being singletons. The CDR3 extends over 13 amino acids. Trimming pared 8 bases from V and 0 bases from J, leaving 5 bases between. Germline CDR1 reads MNHNY; CDR2 reads SVGAGI (reference sequence). This chain connects TRBV6-6 to TRBJ2-6, with a weak D call TRBD2 (5 bases). The sequence came from a woman older than 75 in a cohort sampled during active or convalescent COVID-19. The sequencing input was peripheral blood. In DNA form, the CDR3 reads TGTGCCAGCGGGAGCTCTGGGGCCAACGTCCTGACTTTC. Protein product: CASGSSGANVLTF.